The present TCR beta chain was sequenced within a study of T cell responses to AZD1222 COVID-19 vaccine. Study-wide findings and caveats: Baseline antibody screening turned up just six or seven seropositive AZD1222 recipients.

Second doses at about 4 or about 12 weeks were pooled. Concerning this clone itself: The antigen remains undetermined.

Germline values: CDR1 SEHNR, CDR2 FQNEAQ (reference sequence). The V gene lost 6 bases and the J gene lost 7 bases, with 18 bases spanning the gap. The CDR3 is 14 residues long. Sequencing used immunoSEQ multiplex PCR; TCRdb keeps in-frame clones, though not all of them. Seen here are 95,000 to 100,000 clones, roughly 90% observed once, and the top ten hold 16%. The sequencing here drew on peripheral blood, taken 28 days after the second AZD1222 dose. The TCR originated in an adult who received the AZD1222 COVID-19 vaccine. V and J are TRBV7-9 and TRBJ1-2; D may be TRBD1 (5 bases). The CDR3 region has the DNA TGTGCCAGCAGTTCTGCGGCCAGGGTGCCTGGCTACACCTTC. The encoded protein is CASSSAARVPGYTF.